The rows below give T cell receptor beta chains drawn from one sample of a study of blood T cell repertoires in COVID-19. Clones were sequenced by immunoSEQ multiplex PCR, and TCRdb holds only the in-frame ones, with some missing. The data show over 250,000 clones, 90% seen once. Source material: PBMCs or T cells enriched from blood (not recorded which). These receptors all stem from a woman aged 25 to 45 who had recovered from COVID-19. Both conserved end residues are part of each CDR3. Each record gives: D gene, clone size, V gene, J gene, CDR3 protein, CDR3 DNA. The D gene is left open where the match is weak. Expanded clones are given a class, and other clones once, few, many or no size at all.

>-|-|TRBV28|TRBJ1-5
CASSLQVNQPQHF
TGTGCCAGCAGTTTGCAGGTCAATCAGCCCCAGCATTTT
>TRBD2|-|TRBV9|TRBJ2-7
CASSEQTSGLDGEQYF
TGTGCCAGCAGCGAGCAAACTAGCGGGCTCGACGGGGAGCAGTACTTC
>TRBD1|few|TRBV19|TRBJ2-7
CATAPWTGGDEQYF
TGTGCCACCGCTCCATGGACAGGGGGCGACGAGCAGTACTTC
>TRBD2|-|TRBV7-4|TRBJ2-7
CASSLAAGDELYEQYF
TGTGCCAGCAGCTTAGCGGCGGGAGATGAGCTCTACGAGCAGTACTTC
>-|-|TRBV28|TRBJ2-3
CASSFRSNTQYF
TGTGCCAGCAGTTTTAGGAGTAATACGCAGTATTTT
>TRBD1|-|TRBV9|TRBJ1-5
CASSVEGTGQPQHF
TGTGCCAGCAGCGTAGAAGGGACAGGCCAGCCCCAGCATTTT
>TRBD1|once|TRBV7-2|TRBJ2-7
CASSLGDRGYEQYF
TGTGCCAGCAGCTTAGGGGACAGGGGCTACGAGCAGTACTTC
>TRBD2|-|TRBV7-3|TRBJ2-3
CASSRGGTDTQYF
TGTGCCAGCAGCCGGGGGGGCACAGATACGCAGTATTTT
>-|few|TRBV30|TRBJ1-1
CAWSIGKQTEAFF
TGTGCCTGGAGTATCGGGAAACAGACTGAAGCTTTCTTT
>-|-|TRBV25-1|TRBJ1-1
CASRATRVGTEAFF
TGTGCCAGCAGAGCCACTAGGGTTGGGACTGAAGCTTTCTTT
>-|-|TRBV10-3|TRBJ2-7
CAISESNSHEQYF
TGTGCCATCAGTGAGTCGAACAGCCACGAGCAGTACTTC